This TCR beta chain was sequenced during a study of lymphopenia after photon versus proton radiotherapy (dated by TCRdb to about 2019). In terms of the full investigation: The immunological effects of photon versus proton radiation therapy were compared in patients with gastrointestinal tumors who developed high-grade lymphopenia. The cohort included approximately 22 patients with gastrointestinal tumors who developed lymphopenia after receiving either photon or proton therapy. The goal of the study was to characterize the differences between the two radiation modalities in how they affect the immune system. Results and caveats for the whole study, not just this receptor: Relative stability during treatment was observed in proton-treated patients, whereas loss of naive T cells and TCR diversity and gain of effector/memory populations were observed in photon-treated patients. Across the cohort, an inverse correlation was found between a larger post-nadir drop in TCR diversity and overall survival time among patients who died. The survival association was assessed only in patients who died, and the authors presented better survival with proton therapy as a possibility rather than a demonstrated result. After the lymphocyte count nadir, oligoclonal expansion, especially of CD8+ Temra cells, was observed in photon-treated repertoires, and the drop in diversity was driven by this expansion.

This clone was counted once. Its recognized antigen is unknown. Per-nucleotide qualities are absent, and no much larger clonotype sits a single base away. Library construction relied on the immunoSEQ multiplex PCR assay. T cell repertoires were profiled with deep sequencing of rearranged TCR beta loci together with multiparametric flow cytometry. In its TCRdb copy, this immuneACCESS table keeps in-frame sequences only and misses some clones. Where compared with another copy, unresolved V genes explain less than half of these, and the others have no known cause. In all, the sample holds 7,000 to 9,000 clones, and around 90% of those were seen once. The ten largest make up about a fifth of the sample. As encoded in the germline V gene, CDR1 is MDHEN while CDR2 is SYDVKM. V loses 2 bases of germline sequence and J loses 1 base, and the interval between the two ends is 12 bases. The CDR3 holds 16 amino acids from the cysteine to the phenylalanine. The retained sequence is limited to the CDR3, 48 bases, with the frame set at the first base.

Sequencing was performed on peripheral blood, taken from a patient treated with photon-based radiotherapy. The chain couples TRBV28 to TRBJ2-1; the D element could tentatively be TRBD1 or TRBD2, as 6 bases agree for each. The TCR was taken from an older man with cholangiocarcinoma. The DNA sequence is given as TGTGCCAGCAGTTTAGGCTGGGGGGCGTCCTACAATGAGCAGTTCTTC. It translates to CASSLGWGASYNEQFF.